This T cell receptor beta chain appears in the sequencing data of a study of cytomegalovirus exposure and HLA in healthy donors. Study-level results: According to a later analysis, donors in an Asian-associated ancestry cluster reportedly had fewer N-insertions than the approximately 670-donor mean. Later on, a genetic analysis was performed. It linked a missense variant in DCLRE1C with V- and J-gene trimming of TCR beta. The classifier reportedly diagnosed cytomegalovirus status with high sensitivity and specificity.

The CDR3 extends over 14 amino acids. Trimming removed 7 bases from V and 3 bases from J; junction bases left unmatched: 8. Germline V gene sequence: CDR1 SGHNT, CDR2 YYREEE (reference sequence). With 60 Vbeta and 13 Jbeta primers, the PCR was carried out. Study processing details: In a later analysis, about 12 million of 83 million or so unique beta chains occurred in at least two donors. This table comes from immunoSEQ multiplex PCR, and its TCRdb copy is limited to in-frame clones, with some not included. That table supplies the V and J calls and clone size; D and trimming were determined from the DNA. Among around 180,000 clones listed, more than 70% were seen once. This clone has just a few counts. Its cognate antigen is unknown.

The J gene is TRBJ2-3, the V gene TRBV5-4; 7 bases fit TRBD1. The sequence derives from a boy aged 5-17 years in good health and CMV-seronegative. Sequenced: PBMCs. The CDR3 reads CASQAGQETDTQYF. In DNA form, the CDR3 reads TGTGCCAGCCAGGCAGGACAGGAGACAGATACGCAGTATTTT. The full variable domain, in which reference TRBV5-4 and TRBJ2-3 provide the parts outside the CDR3, is ETGVTQSPTHLIKTRGQQVTLRCSSQSGHNTVSWYQQALGQGPQFIFQYYREEENGRGNFPPRFSGLQFPNYSSELNVNALELDDSALYLCASQAGQETDTQYFGPGTRLTVL.